Listed below are T cell receptor beta chains from one sample, sequenced in a study of T cell repertoires in cytomegalovirus infection. Their antigens are not known. TCRdb reprocessed the reads with MiXCR, giving one entry per CDR3 protein. The sample lists 250,000 to 300,000 distinct CDR3 sequences; around 20% were seen once. Sequenced material: cultured PBMCs, taken from culture after CMV antigen stimulation. Source of these receptors: a human donor in good health (CMV status not recorded). Some clones in this sample may be carry-over from other donors' samples. CDR3s include the opening cysteine and the closing phenylalanine or tryptophan. The D gene is left open where the match is weak. Rows may omit the clone size; those that give it use once, few, many or a size class.

size: few; V: TRBV12-3/TRBV12-4; J: TRBJ1-4; D: TRBD1; CDR3: CASSYLGQGASEKLFF; DNA: TGTGCCAGCAGTTACCTAGGTCAGGGGGCCTCCGAAAAACTGTTTTTT
size: few; V: TRBV7-9; J: TRBJ2-5; D: TRBD2; CDR3: CASSFRTSAEVKTQYF; DNA: TGTGCCAGCAGCTTCCGGACTAGCGCGGAGGTGAAGACCCAGTACTTC
size: few; V: TRBV2; J: TRBJ2-1; D: .; CDR3: CASSEMRNEQFF; DNA: TGTGCCAGCAGTGAAATGAGGAATGAGCAGTTCTTC
size: .; V: TRBV23-1; J: TRBJ2-1; D: TRBD2; CDR3: CASTYTPGTSGIGYNEQFF; DNA: TGCGCCAGCACCTACACTCCCGGGACTAGCGGGATAGGTTACAATGAGCAGTTCTTC
size: .; V: TRBV19; J: TRBJ2-2; D: TRBD1; CDR3: CASSRKQGFANTGELFF; DNA: TGTGCCAGTAGTAGGAAACAGGGGTTCGCGAACACCGGGGAGCTGTTTTTT
size: many; V: TRBV2; J: TRBJ1-1; D: .; CDR3: CASQLRAGITEAFF; DNA: TGTGCCAGCCAATTAAGGGCAGGTATTACTGAAGCTTTCTTT
size: once; V: TRBV5-4; J: TRBJ2-5; D: TRBD2; CDR3: CASSNYGTSGRANQETQYF; DNA: TGTGCCAGCAGCAATTACGGGACTAGCGGGAGGGCGAACCAAGAGACCCAGTACTTC
size: few; V: TRBV5-8; J: TRBJ2-3; D: .; CDR3: CASSHRGARDTQYF; DNA: TGTGCCAGCAGCCACCGGGGGGCTCGAGATACGCAGTATTTT
size: many; V: TRBV7-2; J: TRBJ1-5; D: .; CDR3: CASSPRVGSNQPQHF; DNA: TGTGCCAGCAGCCCTCGGGTGGGGAGCAATCAGCCCCAGCATTTT
size: few; V: TRBV6-2/TRBV6-3; J: TRBJ1-1; D: .; CDR3: CASSSQYTEAFF; DNA: TGTGCCAGCAGTTCCCAATACACTGAAGCTTTCTTT
size: .; V: TRBV7-2; J: TRBJ2-2; D: .; CDR3: CASRLQGTGELFF; DNA: TGTGCCAGCAGACTTCAGGGGACCGGGGAGCTGTTTTTT
size: few; V: TRBV13; J: TRBJ1-6; D: .; CDR3: CASSLSNSPLHF; DNA: TGTGCCAGCAGCCTATCCAATTCACCCCTCCACTTT
size: .; V: TRBV12-3/TRBV12-4; J: TRBJ1-1; D: .; CDR3: CASSFTTYTEAFF; DNA: TGTGCCAGCAGTTTTACTACTTACACTGAAGCTTTCTTT
size: few; V: TRBV6-6; J: TRBJ1-1; D: .; CDR3: CASSYRSNTEAFF; DNA: TGTGCCAGCAGTTACAGGAGTAACACTGAAGCTTTCTTT
size: .; V: TRBV14; J: TRBJ2-4; D: .; CDR3: CASSNALQEDIQYF; DNA: TGTGCCAGCAGCAATGCCCTTCAAGAAGACATTCAGTACTTC
size: many; V: TRBV7-2; J: TRBJ2-3; D: .; CDR3: CASSSGPPPAYF; DNA: TGTGCCAGCAGCTCCGGACCTCCCCCGGCGTATTTT
size: many; V: TRBV7-2; J: TRBJ1-5; D: TRBD1; CDR3: CASSWDSSNNQPQHF; DNA: TGTGCCAGCAGCTGGGACAGCTCAAACAATCAGCCCCAGCATTTT
size: .; V: TRBV4-3; J: TRBJ1-2; D: TRBD1; CDR3: CASSPGTGRLEVDGYTF; DNA: TGCGCCAGCAGCCCCGGGACAGGGCGGTTGGAGGTGGATGGCTACACCTTC
size: .; V: TRBV7-9; J: TRBJ2-1; D: .; CDR3: CASSLGVTNEQFF; DNA: TGTGCCAGCAGCTTAGGGGTGACCAATGAGCAGTTCTTC
size: many; V: TRBV7-2; J: TRBJ1-6; D: .; CDR3: CASSSRRNSPLHF; DNA: TGTGCCAGCAGCTCAAGGCGAAATTCACCCCTCCACTTT
size: few; V: TRBV30; J: TRBJ1-5; D: .; CDR3: CAWTGNSNQPQHF; DNA: TGTGCCTGGACAGGGAATAGCAATCAGCCCCAGCATTTT
size: .; V: TRBV11-2; J: TRBJ2-3; D: .; CDR3: CASSLRAETDTQYF; DNA: TGTGCCAGCAGCTTAAGGGCGGAAACAGATACGCAGTATTTT
size: .; V: TRBV19; J: TRBJ1-1; D: .; CDR3: CASSTGSMNTEAFF; DNA: TGTGCCAGTAGTACAGGCAGCATGAACACTGAAGCTTTCTTT
size: .; V: TRBV11-2; J: TRBJ2-1; D: TRBD2; CDR3: CASSQGGGGRERYNEQFF; DNA: TGTGCCAGCAGCCAGGGGGGGGGCGGGAGGGAGCGGTACAATGAGCAGTTCTTC